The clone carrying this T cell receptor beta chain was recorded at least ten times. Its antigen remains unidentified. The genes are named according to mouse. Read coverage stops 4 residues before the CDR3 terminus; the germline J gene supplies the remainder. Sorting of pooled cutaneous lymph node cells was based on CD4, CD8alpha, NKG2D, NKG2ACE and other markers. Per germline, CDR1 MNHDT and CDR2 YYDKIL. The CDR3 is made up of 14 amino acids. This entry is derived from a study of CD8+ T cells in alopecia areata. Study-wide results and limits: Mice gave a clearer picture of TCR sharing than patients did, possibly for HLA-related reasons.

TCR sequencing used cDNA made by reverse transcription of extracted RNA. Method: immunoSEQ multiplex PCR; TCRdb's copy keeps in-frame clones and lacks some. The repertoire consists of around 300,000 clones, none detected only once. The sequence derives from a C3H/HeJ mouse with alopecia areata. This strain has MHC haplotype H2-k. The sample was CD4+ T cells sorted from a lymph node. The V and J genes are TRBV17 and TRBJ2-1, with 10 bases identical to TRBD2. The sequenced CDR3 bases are TGTGCTAGCAGTAGGCCTGGGGGGGCCTCT. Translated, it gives CASSRPGGAS. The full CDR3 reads CASSRPGGASEQFF.